This entry lists 17 T cell receptor beta chains sequenced from one sample in a study of cytomegalovirus exposure and HLA in healthy donors. TCRdb's table, derived via immunoSEQ multiplex PCR, lists solely in-frame clones and lacks some. The sample records 50,000 to 65,000 clones, roughly 95% being singletons. Sequenced input: PBMCs. Receptors originate from a woman under 30 in good health and CMV-seronegative.

The J gene is TRBJ2-7, the V gene TRBV28, with D possibly being TRBD2 (7 bases). The V end lost 4 bases, the J end lost 4 bases, and 14 bases lay between the germline ends. The CDR3 is made up of 14 amino acids. Germline loops: CDR1 MDHEN, CDR2 SYDVKM. The DNA for the CDR3 is TGTGCCAGCAGTTCGGGGGGCAGAACATACGAGCAGTACTTC. Translated, it gives CASSSGGRTYEQYF.

This rearrangement joins TRBV15 to TRBJ1-5; 7 positions agree with TRBD1. CDR3 length: 14 amino acids. The V gene's germline CDR1 is LNHNV and CDR2 YYDKDF (reference sequence). V dropped 1 base and J dropped 7; count of bases not matched to a gene: 4. As DNA, the CDR3 is TGTGCCACCAGCAGAGGTAAACAGGGGCAGCCCCAGCATTTT. Translation: CATSRGKQGQPQHF. The full variable domain, its missing parts supplied by reference TRBV15 and TRBJ1-5, is DAMVIQNPRYQVTQFGKPVTLSCSQTLNHNVMYWYQQKSSQAPKLLFHYYDKDFNNEADTPDNFQSRRPNTSFCFLDIRSPGLGDTAMYLCATSRGKQGQPQHFGDGTRLSIL.

The J gene is TRBJ2-7, the V gene TRBV28; maybe TRBD2 (5 bases). Per germline, CDR1 MDHEN and CDR2 SYDVKM. The V end lost 3 bases, the J end lost 9 bases, and 15 bases lay between the germline ends. The CDR3 sequence is 13 residues long. As DNA, the CDR3 is TGTGCCAGCAGTTTGGTCTCCACCGGAGGGCAGTACTTC. Its protein product is CASSLVSTGGQYF. The variable domain in full, completed from reference TRBV28 and TRBJ2-7, reads DVKVTQSSRYLVKRTGEKVFLECVQDMDHENMFWYRQDPGLGLRLIYFSYDVKMKEKGDIPEGYSVSREKKERFSLILESASTNQTSMYLCASSLVSTGGQYFGPGTRLTVT.

This clone has just a few counts. Other DNA sequences in the sample encode the same CDR3. The chain combines TRBV4-3 with TRBJ2-6; a possible D gene is TRBD1 (5 bases). CDR1 is LGHNA, CDR2 YSLEER, per germline. Trimming took off 0 bases at V and 4 bases at J, with 10 bases between the two ends. The CDR3 has 16 residues. CDR3 protein: CASSQETGSGANVLTF. The CDR3 bases are TGCGCCAGCAGCCAAGAAACAGGCTCCGGGGCCAACGTCCTGACTTTC.

The chain joins TRBV19 to TRBJ2-7, with TRBD1 identical over 8 bases. V trimming: 7 bases; J trimming: 7 bases; junction bases outside the gene matches: 15. This CDR3 is built from 15 residues. Germline assignment: CDR1 LNHDA and CDR2 SQIVND (reference sequence). The CDR3 DNA reads as TGTGCCAGTACCGAACAGGGGGGCGCTTTGGGGGAGCAGTACTTC. Amino acid sequence: CASTEQGGALGEQYF.

The chain joins TRBV7-9 to TRBJ1-1; the match to TRBD1 covers 8 bases. CDR1 SEHNR and CDR2 FQNEAQ come from the germline V gene (reference sequence). The CDR3 runs to 12 residues. Losses at the gene ends were 4 bases for V and 11 bases for J; bases not matched to a gene: 6. In nucleotides, the CDR3 is TGTGCCAGCAGCTACGGACAGGGTGGGGCTTTCTTT. This codes for CASSYGQGGAFF.

The rearrangement uses TRBV28 and TRBJ2-7, with TRBD1 matching 8 bases. The J segment lost 4 bases and the V segment lost 10 bases, leaving 6 bases of the junction unmatched. The CDR3 sequence is 12 residues long. Germline CDR1 reads MDHEN; CDR2 reads SYDVKM. Here the CDR3 reads CAIQGASYEQYF. The CDR3 nucleotides read TGTGCCATCCAGGGGGCTTCATACGAGCAGTACTTC.

There are a few counts of this clone. The J gene is TRBJ2-7, the V gene TRBV10-1; no reliable D call. Trimming removed 4 bases at V and 2 bases at J, with 6 bases between. The germline V gene has CDR1 WNHNN and CDR2 SYGVQD (reference sequence). The CDR3 loop spans 12 amino acids. The CDR3 coding sequence is TGCGCCAGCAGTGGGCCCCCCTACGAGCAGTACTTC. This codes for CASSGPPYEQYF.

A single count supports this clone. The gene calls are TRBV6-5 and TRBJ2-5, with D maybe TRBD2 (6 bases). The ends were cut back, 5 bases at V and 2 bases at J, with 12 bases in the middle. CDR1 is MNHEY, CDR2 SVGAGI, per germline. The CDR3 is made up of 14 amino acids. The CDR3 DNA reads TGTGCCAGCAGTCCCCTGGGGGGTCAAGAGACCCAGTACTTC. It codes for CASSPLGGQETQYF.

V gene TRBV5-1 combines with J gene TRBJ2-2; 8 bases are shared with TRBD2. The CDR3 has 15 amino acids. With 4 bases clipped from V and 4 bases from J, the junction kept 6 bases outside the gene matches. CDR1 and CDR2 (germline): SGHRS, YFSETQ. CDR3 DNA sequence: TGCGCCAGCAGCCCTCGGGAGGGGATCACCGGGGAGCTGTTTTTT. It is translated as CASSPREGITGELFF.

The chain uses TRBV10-3 and TRBJ1-3; the match to TRBD1 covers 7 bases. The CDR3 length is 15 residues. Trimming removed 5 bases from V and 0 bases from J; junction bases left unmatched: 4. Germline lookup yields CDR1 ENHRY and CDR2 SYGVKD. The CDR3 bases are TGTGCCATCAGTAAGGACAGGAACTCTGGAAACACCATATATTTT. Protein product: CAISKDRNSGNTIYF.

This clone was seen just once. V is TRBV30 and J is TRBJ2-1; 7 bases line up with TRBD2. The CDR3 spans 13 residues. CDR1 and CDR2 from the germline V gene are GTSNPN and SVGIG (reference sequence). V lost 3 bases, J lost 6 bases, and 5 bases stayed unmatched. The CDR3 loop reads CAWSKPSGNEQFF. DNA of the CDR3: TGTGCCTGGAGCAAGCCTAGCGGCAATGAGCAGTTCTTC.

V is TRBV6-1 and J is TRBJ1-1; D ambiguous. Germline V CDR1 and CDR2: MNHNS, SASEGT. Trimming took 5 bases from V and 1 from J, leaving 11 bases between them. This CDR3 region has 14 residues. The CDR3 bases are TGTGCCAGCAGTACCCTGAGAGGGAACACTGAAGCTTTCTTT. It translates to CASSTLRGNTEAFF.

V and J are TRBV28 and TRBJ1-3; 7 bases align to TRBD1. The CDR3 has 17 amino acids. Germline V gene lookup returns CDR1 MDHEN and CDR2 SYDVKM. With 3 bases clipped from V and 0 bases from J, the junction kept 8 bases outside the gene matches. In DNA form, the CDR3 reads TGTGCCAGCAGTTTGCGGGACAGCCACTACTCTGGAAACACCATATATTTT. Translating gives CASSLRDSHYSGNTIYF.

The chain links TRBV11-2 to TRBJ1-1, with D perhaps TRBD1 (6 bases). The germline CDR1 and CDR2 sequences are SGHAT and FQNNGV. Deletions cut 4 bases from V and 6 bases from J, with 15 bases between. The CDR3 runs 14 residues. As DNA, the CDR3 is TGTGCCAGCAGCTCCCCGCCGCCAGGGGCTGAAGCTTTCTTT. This codes for CASSSPPPGAEAFF.

This clone was detected only a few times. CDR3: CASTPDRVQPQHF. DNA for the CDR3: TGTGCCAGCACCCCGGACAGGGTTCAGCCCCAGCATTTT. The chain employs TRBV2 and TRBJ1-5; 8 bases map to TRBD1. The germline gives CDR1 SNHLY, CDR2 FYNNEI. This CDR3 comprises 13 residues. V lost 7 bases to trimming and J lost 6 bases; unmatched junction nucleotides: 5.

The chain joins TRBV28 to TRBJ1-4, with 11 bases lining up with TRBD1. CDR1 and CDR2 (germline): MDHEN, SYDVKM. This CDR3 has 16 amino acids. V was clipped by 3 bases and J by 8 bases; unmatched bases: 8. The CDR3 DNA sequence: TGTGCCAGCAGTTTGGTGGGGGACAGGGGGAGCGAAAAACTGTTTTTT. Translated, it gives CASSLVGDRGSEKLFF.